These T cell receptor beta chains were read from a single sample in a study of T cells in tuberculosis. Some clones are missing from TCRdb's copy, which holds only in-frame ones; the method was immunoSEQ multiplex PCR. The sample shows around 30,000 clones, approximately 93% of them seen only once. The specimen comprised PBMCs, sampled at tuberculosis diagnosis. The receptor set was obtained from an adult with tuberculosis. Both conserved end residues are part of each CDR3. The D gene is left open where the match is weak. The size field is filled for only some rows; it gives once, few, many or a size class.

j_call clone_size d_call v_call cdr3_aa cdr3_nt
TRBJ2-1 NA TRBD2 TRBV6-1 CASSESLVAGPYNEQFF TGTGCCAGCAGTGAAAGTTTGGTAGCGGGACCCTACAATGAGCAGTTCTTC
TRBJ2-7 once TRBD1 TRBV6-1 CASREREGQGNYEQYF TGTGCCAGCAGGGAAAGAGAGGGACAGGGCAACTACGAGCAGTACTTC
TRBJ2-7 NA NA TRBV5-6 CASSIQGGSYEQYF TGTGCCAGCAGCATACAGGGAGGGTCCTACGAGCAGTACTTC
TRBJ2-5 few NA TRBV7-6 CASSSKGASQETQYF TGTGCCAGCAGCTCGAAGGGAGCCTCGCAAGAGACCCAGTACTTC
TRBJ2-3 NA TRBD2 TRBV11-2 CASSLRVAGSIDTQYF TGTGCCAGCAGCCTCCGGGTAGCGGGGAGCATAGATACGCAGTATTTT
TRBJ2-2 NA TRBD1 TRBV25-1 CASSGQGDTGELFF TGTGCCAGCAGTGGACAGGGGGACACCGGGGAGCTGTTTTTT
TRBJ2-1 NA NA TRBV10-1 CASSDAGLDNEQFF TGCGCCAGCAGTGATGCGGGGCTGGACAATGAGCAGTTCTTC
TRBJ1-2 NA TRBD1 TRBV4-1 CASSQVRDRAHGYTF TGCGCCAGCAGCCAAGTTCGGGACAGGGCCCATGGCTACACCTTC
TRBJ2-7 NA TRBD2 TRBV5-6 CASSRGLAGGHEQYF TGTGCCAGCAGCCGAGGACTAGCGGGAGGCCACGAGCAGTACTTC
TRBJ2-1 NA TRBD2 TRBV5-8 CASSLGLAGGDNEQFF TGTGCCAGCAGCTTGGGACTAGCGGGGGGCGACAATGAGCAGTTCTTC
TRBJ2-3 NA TRBD1 TRBV6-5 CASRPPTGADTQYF TGTGCCAGCAGACCCCCTACAGGGGCGGATACGCAGTATTTT
TRBJ1-5 NA TRBD1 TRBV27 CASSRTGNQPQHF TGTGCCAGCAGCCGGACAGGGAATCAGCCCCAGCATTTT
TRBJ2-2 once NA TRBV7-3 CASSLRGMGTGELFF TGTGCCAGCAGCTTAAGAGGGATGGGCACCGGGGAGCTGTTTTTT
TRBJ1-4 NA NA TRBV2 CASGSGKVF TGTGCCAGCGGATCCGGGAAGGTTTTT
TRBJ2-3 once NA TRBV6-5 CASSYSAKSTDTQYF TGTGCCAGCAGTTACTCGGCAAAAAGCACAGATACGCAGTATTTT
TRBJ1-1 NA NA TRBV29-1 CSVDRTANTEAFF TGCAGCGTTGATAGGACAGCGAACACTGAAGCTTTCTTT
TRBJ1-5 NA NA TRBV19 CASSDTDQPQHF TGTGCCAGTAGTGACACGGATCAGCCCCAGCATTTT
TRBJ2-1 NA TRBD2 TRBV28 CASHSEGSGREPFF TGTGCCAGCCACAGCGAAGGTAGCGGGAGGGAACCGTTCTTC
TRBJ2-2 NA TRBD2 TRBV4-2 CASSQLGRLAGHTGELFF TGTGCCAGCAGCCAACTTGGCCGGCTAGCGGGGCACACCGGGGAGCTGTTTTTT
TRBJ1-5 NA NA TRBV19 CASKGLGISNQPQHF TGTGCCAGTAAGGGGCTCGGCATCTCCAATCAGCCCCAGCATTTT
TRBJ2-7 NA TRBD1 TRBV27 CASRSGTAPGEQYF TGTGCCAGCAGGTCCGGGACAGCCCCTGGGGAGCAGTACTTC
TRBJ2-1 few TRBD2 TRBV5-6 CASSLSGLAGESNEQFF TGTGCCAGCAGCTTATCGGGACTAGCGGGAGAATCGAATGAGCAGTTCTTC
TRBJ2-7 once NA TRBV27 CASSYNSAYEQYF TGTGCCAGCAGTTACAACAGTGCCTACGAGCAGTACTTC
TRBJ2-7 NA TRBD2 TRBV11-2 CASSLAGLAGNEQYF TGTGCCAGCAGCTTAGCGGGTCTAGCGGGAAACGAGCAGTACTTC
TRBJ2-1 NA TRBD2 TRBV27 CASSLSVLAGFSEQFF TGTGCCAGCAGTTTATCGGTACTAGCGGGATTTAGTGAGCAGTTCTTC
TRBJ2-7 NA TRBD1 TRBV12-5 CASGLVNPQGTYEQYF TGTGCTAGTGGTTTGGTTAATCCACAGGGGACCTACGAGCAGTACTTC
TRBJ1-1 NA TRBD1 TRBV28 CASSFRGGRTEAFF TGTGCCAGCAGTTTTCGAGGGGGCCGGACTGAAGCTTTCTTT
TRBJ2-1 NA TRBD2 TRBV10-3 CAISGIAGDNEQFF TGTGCCATCAGTGGCATAGCGGGGGACAATGAGCAGTTCTTC
TRBJ2-3 NA TRBD2 TRBV30 CAWDARAGADTQYF TGTGCCTGGGACGCGCGTGCGGGAGCAGATACGCAGTATTTT
TRBJ2-7 NA TRBD2 TRBV27 CASSLLYGGAEQYF TGTGCCAGCAGTTTACTCTACGGGGGGGCTGAGCAGTACTTC
TRBJ1-1 once NA TRBV4-1 CASSPPDRNTEAFF TGCGCCAGCAGCCCTCCGGACAGGAACACTGAAGCTTTCTTT
TRBJ2-3 NA TRBD2 TRBV5-1 CASSTRTSGGPSSSDTQYF TGCGCCAGCAGCACGAGGACTAGCGGGGGGCCCTCATCCTCAGATACGCAGTATTTT
TRBJ2-2 NA NA TRBV6-5 CASSYDRDTGELFF TGTGCCAGCAGTTACGACCGGGACACCGGGGAGCTGTTTTTT
TRBJ1-1 few NA TRBV7-3 CASSAGPDTEAFF TGTGCCAGCAGTGCAGGGCCGGACACTGAAGCTTTCTTT
TRBJ2-7 NA NA TRBV5-4 CASSLTGGGEQYF TGTGCCAGCAGCTTAACAGGGGGGGGCGAGCAGTACTTC
TRBJ2-7 NA TRBD2 TRBV19 CASSPASGRSYEQYF TGTGCCAGTAGTCCCGCTAGCGGGCGCTCCTACGAGCAGTACTTC
TRBJ2-5 NA NA TRBV27 CASSSSGASQYF TGTGCCAGCAGTTCCTCAGGGGCTTCTCAGTACTTC
TRBJ2-7 NA TRBD2 TRBV7-3 CASSPQGGYEQYF TGTGCCAGCAGCCCTCAGGGAGGGTACGAGCAGTACTTC
TRBJ2-1 NA NA TRBV5-1 CASSLALEGEQFF TGCGCCAGCAGCTTGGCCTTGGAGGGTGAGCAGTTCTTC
TRBJ1-1 NA NA TRBV19 CASSIDRKTEAFF TGTGCCAGTAGTATAGACAGGAAAACTGAAGCTTTCTTT
TRBJ2-5 once TRBD1 TRBV27 CASSSNRGRPGKETQYF TGTGCCAGCAGTTCAAACAGGGGGCGCCCGGGAAAAGAGACCCAGTACTTC
TRBJ2-2 NA NA TRBV9 CASSRDRDTGGLFF TGTGCCAGCAGCCGGGACCGAGACACCGGGGGGCTGTTTTTT
TRBJ1-5 NA NA TRBV28 CASSLPTTGRLSAQHF TGTGCCAGCAGTTTACCTACGACGGGAAGGCTTAGTGCCCAGCATTTT
TRBJ2-7 NA NA TRBV6-5 CASSYTPEGSYEQYF TGTGCCAGCAGTTACACTCCGGAGGGGTCCTACGAGCAGTACTTC
TRBJ1-2 few NA TRBV6-5 CASRPTGQGSYGYTF TGTGCCAGCAGACCAACCGGGCAGGGGAGCTATGGCTACACCTTC